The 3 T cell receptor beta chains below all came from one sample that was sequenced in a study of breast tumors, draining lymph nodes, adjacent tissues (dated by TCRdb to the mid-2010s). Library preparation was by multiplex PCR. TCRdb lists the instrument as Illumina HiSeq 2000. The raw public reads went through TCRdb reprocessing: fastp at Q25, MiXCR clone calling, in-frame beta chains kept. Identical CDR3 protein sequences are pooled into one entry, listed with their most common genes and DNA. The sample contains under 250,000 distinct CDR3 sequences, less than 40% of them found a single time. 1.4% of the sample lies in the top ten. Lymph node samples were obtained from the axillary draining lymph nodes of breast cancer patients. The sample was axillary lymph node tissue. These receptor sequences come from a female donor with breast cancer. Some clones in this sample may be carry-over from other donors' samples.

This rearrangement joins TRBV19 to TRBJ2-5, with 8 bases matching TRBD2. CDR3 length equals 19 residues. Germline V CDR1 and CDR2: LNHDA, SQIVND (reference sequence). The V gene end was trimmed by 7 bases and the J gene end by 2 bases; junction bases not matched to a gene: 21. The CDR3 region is CASNPPGGGGGADQETQYF. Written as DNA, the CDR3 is TGTGCCAGTAACCCGCCGGGGGGGGGGGGAGGGGCCGATCAAGAGACCCAGTACTTC. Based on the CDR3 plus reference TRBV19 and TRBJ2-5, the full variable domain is DGGITQSPKYLFRKEGQNVTLSCEQNLNHDAMYWYRQDPGQGLRLIYYSQIVNDFQKGDIAEGYSVSREKKESFPLTVTSAQKNPTAFYLCASNPPGGGGGADQETQYFGPGTRLLVL.

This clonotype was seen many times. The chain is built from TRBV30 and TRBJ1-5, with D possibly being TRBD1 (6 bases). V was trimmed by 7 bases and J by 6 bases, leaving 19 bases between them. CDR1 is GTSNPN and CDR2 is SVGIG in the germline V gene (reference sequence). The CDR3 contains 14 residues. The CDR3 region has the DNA TGTGCCTCCCGGGGGGGCGTTTTGGGTCAGCCCCAGCATTTT. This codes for CASRGGVLGQPQHF.

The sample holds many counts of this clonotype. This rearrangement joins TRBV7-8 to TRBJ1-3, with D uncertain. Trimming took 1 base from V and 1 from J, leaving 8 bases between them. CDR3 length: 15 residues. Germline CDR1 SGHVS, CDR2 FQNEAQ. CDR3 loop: CASSLEGASGNTIYF. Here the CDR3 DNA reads TGTGCCAGCAGCTTAGAGGGAGCTTCTGGAAACACCATATATTTT. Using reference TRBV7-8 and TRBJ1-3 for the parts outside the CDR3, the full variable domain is GAGVSQSPRYKVAKRGQDVALRCDPISGHVSLFWYQQALGQGPEFLTYFQNEAQLDKSGLPSDRFFAERPEGSVSTLKIQRTQQEDSAVYLCASSLEGASGNTIYFGEGSWLTVV.